The following is a T cell receptor (beta chain) sequence with its context. Sequencing was performed with immunoSEQ multiplex PCR; in TCRdb, only in-frame clones are kept and a portion is missing. The data hold 270,000 or so clones, with roughly 91% observed a single time. This entry belongs to a study of blood T cell repertoires in COVID-19. Study in general: There were acute and convalescent COVID-19 samples, and they came from the United States, Italy and Spain. Sample material is recorded as cDNA or gDNA derived from T cells, B-cell-depleted T cells, or PBMCs.

The germline CDR1 and CDR2 sequences are SGHDT and YYEEEE. The trim removed 0 bases at V and 4 bases at J, leaving 6 bases unmatched. This CDR3 has 15 amino acids. Study members were between about 18 and 100 years old and lived in 25 or so US regions. Membership in each cohort depended on participant-reported clinical history. The chain recombines TRBV5-6 with TRBJ1-2; 7 bases match TRBD1. This TCR derives from a woman in her 40s with acute COVID-19. The sequenced sample was PBMCs or T cells enriched from blood (not recorded which). In DNA form, the CDR3 reads TGTGCCAGCAGCTTGGAAGGGGGCAAGGGCTATGGCTACACCTTC. Its protein product is CASSLEGGKGYGYTF.